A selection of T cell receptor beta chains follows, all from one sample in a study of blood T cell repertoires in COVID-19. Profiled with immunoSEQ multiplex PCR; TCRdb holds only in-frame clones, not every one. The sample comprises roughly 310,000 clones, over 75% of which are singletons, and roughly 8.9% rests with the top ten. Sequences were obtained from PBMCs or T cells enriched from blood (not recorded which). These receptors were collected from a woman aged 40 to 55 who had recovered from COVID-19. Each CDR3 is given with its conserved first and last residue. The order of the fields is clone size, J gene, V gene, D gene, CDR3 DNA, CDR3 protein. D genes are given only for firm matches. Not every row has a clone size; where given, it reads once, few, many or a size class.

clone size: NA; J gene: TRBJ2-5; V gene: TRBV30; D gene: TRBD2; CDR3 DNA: TGTGCCTGGAGTATTAGCGGGAGAATGGAGACCCAGTACTTC; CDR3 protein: CAWSISGRMETQYF
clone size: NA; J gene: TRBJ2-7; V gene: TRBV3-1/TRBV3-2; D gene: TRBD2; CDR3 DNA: TGTGCCAGCAGCCAAGATAGGCGGGGGGGCCGCTACGAGCAGTACTTC; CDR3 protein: CASSQDRRGGRYEQYF
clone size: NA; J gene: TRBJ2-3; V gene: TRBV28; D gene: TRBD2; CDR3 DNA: TGTGCCAGCAGTGTTTCCGTTCGGACTAGCGGGAAAGATACGCAGTATTTT; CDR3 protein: CASSVSVRTSGKDTQYF
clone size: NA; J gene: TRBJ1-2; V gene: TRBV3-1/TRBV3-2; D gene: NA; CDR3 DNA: TGTGCCAGCAGCCAAGATTTCAGGGGCAGTTCCTACACCTTC; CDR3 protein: CASSQDFRGSSYTF
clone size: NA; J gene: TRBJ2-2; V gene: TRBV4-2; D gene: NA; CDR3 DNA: TGTGCCAGCAGTCTCGGGAAAAACACCGGGGAGCTGTTTTTT; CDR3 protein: CASSLGKNTGELFF
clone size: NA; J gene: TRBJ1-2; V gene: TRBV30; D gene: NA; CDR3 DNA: TGTGCCTGGAGGGCTCCTTTAGGGGGGGGAAATAACTATGGCTACACCTTC; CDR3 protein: CAWRAPLGGGNNYGYTF
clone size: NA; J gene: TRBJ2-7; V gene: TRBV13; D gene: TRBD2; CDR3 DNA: TGTGCCAGCAGCTTAGGAGCGGGGAGATACGAGCAGTACTTC; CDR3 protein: CASSLGAGRYEQYF
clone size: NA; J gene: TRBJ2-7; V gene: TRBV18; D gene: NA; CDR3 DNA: TGTGCCAGCTCACCTGGTGCGGGCTCCTACGAGCAGTACTTC; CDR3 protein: CASSPGAGSYEQYF
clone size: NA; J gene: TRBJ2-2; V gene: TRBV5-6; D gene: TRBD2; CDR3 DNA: TGTGCCAGCAGCGTAGGGACTAGGGGCGGGGAGCTGTTTTTT; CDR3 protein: CASSVGTRGGELFF
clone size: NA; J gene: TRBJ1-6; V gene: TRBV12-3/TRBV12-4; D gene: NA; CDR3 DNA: TGTGCCAGCAAGGGGGTGGCTTCACCCCTCCACTTT; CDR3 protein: CASKGVASPLHF
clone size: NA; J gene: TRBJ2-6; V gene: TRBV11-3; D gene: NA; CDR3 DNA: TGTGCCAGCAGCTTATTCAGCGGCTCTGGGGCCAACGTCCTGACTTTC; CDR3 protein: CASSLFSGSGANVLTF
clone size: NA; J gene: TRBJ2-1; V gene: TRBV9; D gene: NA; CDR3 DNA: TGTGCCAGCAGCGGGAGTAGTTACCTTTTCAGCTCCTACAATGAGCAGTTCTTC; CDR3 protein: CASSGSSYLFSSYNEQFF
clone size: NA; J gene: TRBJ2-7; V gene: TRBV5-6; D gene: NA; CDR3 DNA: TGTGCCAGCAGGCGGGGGACAGGATACGAGCAGTACTTC; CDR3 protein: CASRRGTGYEQYF
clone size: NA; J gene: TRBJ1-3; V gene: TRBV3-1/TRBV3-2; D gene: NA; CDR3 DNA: TGTGCCAGCAGCCAAGGTGGCTCTTCTGGAAACACCATATATTTT; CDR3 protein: CASSQGGSSGNTIYF
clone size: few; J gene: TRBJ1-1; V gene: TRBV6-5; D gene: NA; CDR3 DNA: TGTGCCAGCAGTTTTCAATCGGGGGGGCTCACTGAAGCTTTCTTT; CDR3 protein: CASSFQSGGLTEAFF
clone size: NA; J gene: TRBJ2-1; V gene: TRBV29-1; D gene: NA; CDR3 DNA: TGCAGCGGGAGGTGGGAGGTCTTC; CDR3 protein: CSGRWEVF
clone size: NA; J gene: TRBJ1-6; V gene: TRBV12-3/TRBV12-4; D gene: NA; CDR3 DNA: TGTGCCAGCAGTTTGGCAGGTTCACCCCTCCACTTT; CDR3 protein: CASSLAGSPLHF
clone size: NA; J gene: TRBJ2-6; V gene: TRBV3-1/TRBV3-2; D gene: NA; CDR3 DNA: TGTGCCAGCAGCCAAGGCGGTAGGGGGGCCAACGTCCTGACTTTC; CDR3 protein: CASSQGGRGANVLTF
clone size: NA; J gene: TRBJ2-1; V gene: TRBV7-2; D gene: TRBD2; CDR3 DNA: TGTGCCAGCAGCTTAGGGGTTAGCGGGATTAATGAGCAGTTCTTC; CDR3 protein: CASSLGVSGINEQFF
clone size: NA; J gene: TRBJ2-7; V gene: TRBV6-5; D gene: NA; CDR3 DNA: TGTGCCAGCAGTTCCTTAGGGGGGGCCCTCTACGAGCAGTACTTC; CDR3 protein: CASSSLGGALYEQYF
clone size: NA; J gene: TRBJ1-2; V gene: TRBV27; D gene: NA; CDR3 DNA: TGTGCCAGCAGTTGGGGCAGGGCTAACTATGGCTACACCTTC; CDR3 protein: CASSWGRANYGYTF
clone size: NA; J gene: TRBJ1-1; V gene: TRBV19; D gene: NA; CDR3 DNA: TGTGCCAGTAGTATTCAGGGGAACACTGAAGCTTTCTTT; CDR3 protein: CASSIQGNTEAFF
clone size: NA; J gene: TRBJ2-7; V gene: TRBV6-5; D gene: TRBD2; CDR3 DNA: TGTGCCAGCAGTTGGGCGGGAGGAGTGTACGAGCAGTACTTC; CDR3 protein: CASSWAGGVYEQYF
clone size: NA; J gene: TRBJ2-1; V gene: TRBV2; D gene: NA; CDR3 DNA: TGTGCCAGCAGCCCCGAGGTAATTGGGAATGAGCAGTTCTTC; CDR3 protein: CASSPEVIGNEQFF
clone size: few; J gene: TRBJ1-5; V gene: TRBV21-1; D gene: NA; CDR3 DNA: TGTGCCAGCAGTCCGGGACAGATGGCCAGCAATCAGCCCCAGCATTTT; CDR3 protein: CASSPGQMASNQPQHF
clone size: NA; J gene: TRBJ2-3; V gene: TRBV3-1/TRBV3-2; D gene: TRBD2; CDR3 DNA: TGTGCCAGCAGCCAAGAACTAGCGGGAGGACTGGATACGCAGTATTTT; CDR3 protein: CASSQELAGGLDTQYF
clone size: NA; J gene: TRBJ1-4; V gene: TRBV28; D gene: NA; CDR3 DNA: TGTGCCAGCAGTTCCCAAGGGAGGGCCGGTGAAAAACTGTTTTTT; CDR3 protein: CASSSQGRAGEKLFF
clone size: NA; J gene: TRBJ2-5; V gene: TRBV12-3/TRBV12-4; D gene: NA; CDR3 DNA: TGTGCCAGCAGTTTACGGGGTTTAGAGACCCAGTACTTC; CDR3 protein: CASSLRGLETQYF
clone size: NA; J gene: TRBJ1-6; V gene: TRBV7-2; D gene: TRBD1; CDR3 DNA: TGTGCCAGCAGCTTAGATCCCCAGGGGGCCAGCTCACCCCTCCACTTT; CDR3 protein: CASSLDPQGASSPLHF
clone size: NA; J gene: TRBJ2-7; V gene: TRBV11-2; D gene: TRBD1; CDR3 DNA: TGTGCCAGCAGCTTAGACAGGGGGCGAGCCTACGAGCAGTACTTC; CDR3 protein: CASSLDRGRAYEQYF
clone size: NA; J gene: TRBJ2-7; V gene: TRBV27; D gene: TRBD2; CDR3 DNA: TGTGCCAGCAGTTTAGGGACTAGCGGCTACGAGCAGTACTTC; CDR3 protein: CASSLGTSGYEQYF
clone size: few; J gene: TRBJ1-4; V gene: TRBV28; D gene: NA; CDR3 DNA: TGTGCCAGCAGTCCCCCGGGACTTCCTAATGAAAAACTGTTTTTT; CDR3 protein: CASSPPGLPNEKLFF
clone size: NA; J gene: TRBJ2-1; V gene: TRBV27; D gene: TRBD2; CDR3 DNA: TGTGCCAGCAGTTTGGGACTAGCGGGGCTCAGCTCCTACAATGAGCAGTTCTTC; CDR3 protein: CASSLGLAGLSSYNEQFF
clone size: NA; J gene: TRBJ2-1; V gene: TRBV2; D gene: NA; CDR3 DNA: TGTGCCAGCAGGGAGTGGGCGGGGATATCGAATGAGCAGTTCTTC; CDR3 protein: CASREWAGISNEQFF
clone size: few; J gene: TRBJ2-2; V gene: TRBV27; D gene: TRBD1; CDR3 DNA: TGTGCCAGCAGTTTACAGACAGGGAATTCCGGGGAGCTGTTTTTT; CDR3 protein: CASSLQTGNSGELFF
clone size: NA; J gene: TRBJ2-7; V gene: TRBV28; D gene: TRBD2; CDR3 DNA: TGTGCCAGCAGACTGAGCGGGGGGTTCTCCTACGAGCAGTACTTC; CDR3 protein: CASRLSGGFSYEQYF
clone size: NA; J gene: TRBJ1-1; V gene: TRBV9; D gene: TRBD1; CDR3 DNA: TGTGCCAGCAGCCCGGATAGGACAGGGGGCGCTTCTGAAGCTTTCTTT; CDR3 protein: CASSPDRTGGASEAFF
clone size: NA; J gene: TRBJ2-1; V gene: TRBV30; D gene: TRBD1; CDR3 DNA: TGTGCCTGGAGCCCAGGGGGCTCCTACAATGAGCAGTTCTTC; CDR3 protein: CAWSPGGSYNEQFF
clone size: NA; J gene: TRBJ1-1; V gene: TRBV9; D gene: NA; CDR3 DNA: TGTGCCAGCAGCGTAGGGACACAGAACACTGAAGCTTTCTTT; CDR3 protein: CASSVGTQNTEAFF
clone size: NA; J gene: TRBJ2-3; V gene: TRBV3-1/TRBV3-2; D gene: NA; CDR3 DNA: TGTGCCAGCAGCCAACTCAACTTAGCTCCGAATACGCAGTATTTT; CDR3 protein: CASSQLNLAPNTQYF
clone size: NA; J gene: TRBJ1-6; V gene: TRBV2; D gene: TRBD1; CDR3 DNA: TGTGCCAGCAGACAACAGGGGATCGATTCACCCCTCCACTTT; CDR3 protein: CASRQQGIDSPLHF
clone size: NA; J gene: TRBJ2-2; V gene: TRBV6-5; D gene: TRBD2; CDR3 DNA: TGTGCCACCTTAGCGGGATCGAACACCGGGGAGCTGTTTTTT; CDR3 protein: CATLAGSNTGELFF
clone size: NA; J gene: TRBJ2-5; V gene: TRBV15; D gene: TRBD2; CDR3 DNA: TGTGCCACCAGCAGAGATCAAGGCGGGGAGGGCTGGGGACAAGAGACCCAGTACTTC; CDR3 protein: CATSRDQGGEGWGQETQYF
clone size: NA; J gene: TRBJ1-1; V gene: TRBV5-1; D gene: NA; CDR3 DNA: TGCGCCAGCAGCCGGACCGCAGGGATCACTGAAGCTTTCTTT; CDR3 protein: CASSRTAGITEAFF
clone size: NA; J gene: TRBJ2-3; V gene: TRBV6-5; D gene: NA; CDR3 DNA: TGTGCCAGCAGTTCATACAGAACTAGCACAGATACGCAGTATTTT; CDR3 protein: CASSSYRTSTDTQYF
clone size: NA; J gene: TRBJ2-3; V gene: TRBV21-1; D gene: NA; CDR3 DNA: TGTGCCAGCAGCAAAGGTGGGACAGGCACAGATACGCAGTATTTT; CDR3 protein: CASSKGGTGTDTQYF
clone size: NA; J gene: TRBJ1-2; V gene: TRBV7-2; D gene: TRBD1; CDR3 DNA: TGTGCCAGCAGCTTACGGACAGGGGGAAGAAATGGCTACACCTTC; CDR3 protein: CASSLRTGGRNGYTF
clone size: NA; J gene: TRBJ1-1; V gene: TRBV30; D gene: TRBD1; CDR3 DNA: TGTGCCTGGAACAGGGGCGCTGAAGCTTTCTTT; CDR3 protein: CAWNRGAEAFF
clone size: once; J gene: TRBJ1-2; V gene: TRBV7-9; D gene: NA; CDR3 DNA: TGTGCCAGCAGCTTGGACAGTCCTATAGGCTATGGCTACACCTTC; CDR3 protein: CASSLDSPIGYGYTF
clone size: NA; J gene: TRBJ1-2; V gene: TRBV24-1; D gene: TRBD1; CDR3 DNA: TGTGCCACCAGGGGGACAGGGGGCTTCGATGGCTACACCTTC; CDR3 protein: CATRGTGGFDGYTF
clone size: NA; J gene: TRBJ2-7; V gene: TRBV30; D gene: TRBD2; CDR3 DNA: TGTGCCTGGAGTGAAGCGGGAGACAACGAGCAGTACTTC; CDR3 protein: CAWSEAGDNEQYF
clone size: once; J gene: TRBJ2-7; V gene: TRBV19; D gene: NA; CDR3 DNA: TGTGCCAGTAGTATAGGGAGCTCCTGGGACGAGCAGTACTTC; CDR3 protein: CASSIGSSWDEQYF
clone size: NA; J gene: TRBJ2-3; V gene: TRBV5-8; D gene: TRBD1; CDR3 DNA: TGTGCCAGCAGCTGGGACAGGGAGGATACGCAGTATTTT; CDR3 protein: CASSWDREDTQYF
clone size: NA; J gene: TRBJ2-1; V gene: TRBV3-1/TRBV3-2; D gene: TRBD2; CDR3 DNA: TGTGCCAGCAGCCAAGATTTAGCGGGGGCAGGCAATGAGCAGTTCTTC; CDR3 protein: CASSQDLAGAGNEQFF
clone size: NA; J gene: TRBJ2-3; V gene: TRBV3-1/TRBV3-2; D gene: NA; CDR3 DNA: TGTGCCAGCACCCTGACAGGAGATACGCAGTATTTT; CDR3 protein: CASTLTGDTQYF
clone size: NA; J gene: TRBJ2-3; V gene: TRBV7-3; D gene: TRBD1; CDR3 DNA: TGTGCCAGCAGCTTAGACAGGGGTGGCACAGATACGCAGTATTTT; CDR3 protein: CASSLDRGGTDTQYF
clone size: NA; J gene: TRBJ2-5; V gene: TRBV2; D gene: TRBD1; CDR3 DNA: TGTGCCAGCATCAGGACAGGGCTGGGCCAAGAGACCCAGTACTTC; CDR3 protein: CASIRTGLGQETQYF